This TCR beta chain was retrieved from a study of radiation and T cells in renal cell carcinoma. In its sample, this clone was seen once. The method was immunoSEQ multiplex PCR; TCRdb's version includes in-frame clones alone and lacks a portion of them. The sample contains approximately 150,000 clones, 75% to 90% of which appear only once. With V trimmed by 0 bases and J by 6 bases, 13 bases remained unmatched. Germline V CDR1 and CDR2: SGHRS, YFSETQ. This CDR3 comprises 17 residues. The sample's time point: baseline pretreatment blood. The treatment was: 15 Gy SBRT to primary tumor, nephrectomy 4 weeks later.

J is TRBJ2-5 and V is TRBV5-1; 8 bases agree with TRBD2. The origin of this receptor is a woman aged 50 to 60 with renal cell carcinoma. Source: blood, taken from a patient whose treatment included radiotherapy and nephrectomy. The CDR3 loop reads CASSLALLASGSKTQYF. The CDR3 bases are TGCGCCAGCAGCTTGGCCCTACTAGCAAGCGGGAGTAAGACCCAGTACTTC.